This TCR beta chain was sequenced during a study of cytomegalovirus exposure and HLA in healthy donors. General study points: Reported performance of the classifier showed diagnosis of cytomegalovirus status with high specificity and sensitivity. In vitro confirmation showed three CMV-associated chains to be CMV antigen specific. The authors enumerated over 150 TCR beta chains as linked to cytomegalovirus.

Germline V gene data show CDR1 as MDHEN and CDR2 as SYDVKM. The V and J ends lost 4 bases and 0 bases, in that order; junction bases with no gene match: 6. This CDR3 comprises 16 residues. This clone was detected only once. Its antigen is unidentified. Donors were drawn from the approximately 110-subject validation cohort, separate from the 666-subject first cohort. Produced via immunoSEQ multiplex PCR; TCRdb's table is partial and in-frame only. Seen here are 70,000 to 80,000 clones, 85% to 95% observed once, and the top ten hold around 2.1%. This sequence originates from a young woman in good health and CMV-seronegative. Source material: PBMCs. This sequence joins TRBV28 and TRBJ2-7, with 10 positions matching TRBD1. The CDR3 spells CASSSPGQGISYEQYF. The CDR3 DNA sequence: TGTGCCAGCAGTTCGCCGGGACAGGGGATCTCCTACGAGCAGTACTTC.